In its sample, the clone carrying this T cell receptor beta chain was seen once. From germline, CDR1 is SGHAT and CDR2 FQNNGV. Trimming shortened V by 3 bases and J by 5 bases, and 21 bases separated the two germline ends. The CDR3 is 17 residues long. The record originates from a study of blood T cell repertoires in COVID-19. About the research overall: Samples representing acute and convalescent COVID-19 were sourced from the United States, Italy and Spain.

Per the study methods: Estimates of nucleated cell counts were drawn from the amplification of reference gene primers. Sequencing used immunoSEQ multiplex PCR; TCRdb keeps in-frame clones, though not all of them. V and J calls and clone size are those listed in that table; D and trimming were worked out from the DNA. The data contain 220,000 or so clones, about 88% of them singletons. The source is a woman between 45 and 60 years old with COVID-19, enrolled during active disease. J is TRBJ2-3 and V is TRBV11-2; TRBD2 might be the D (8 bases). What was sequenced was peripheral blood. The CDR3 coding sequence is TGTGCCAGCAGCTTTCGGGGGGGTAGGGGGCGCGGAGATACGCAGTATTTT. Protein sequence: CASSFRGGRGRGDTQYF.